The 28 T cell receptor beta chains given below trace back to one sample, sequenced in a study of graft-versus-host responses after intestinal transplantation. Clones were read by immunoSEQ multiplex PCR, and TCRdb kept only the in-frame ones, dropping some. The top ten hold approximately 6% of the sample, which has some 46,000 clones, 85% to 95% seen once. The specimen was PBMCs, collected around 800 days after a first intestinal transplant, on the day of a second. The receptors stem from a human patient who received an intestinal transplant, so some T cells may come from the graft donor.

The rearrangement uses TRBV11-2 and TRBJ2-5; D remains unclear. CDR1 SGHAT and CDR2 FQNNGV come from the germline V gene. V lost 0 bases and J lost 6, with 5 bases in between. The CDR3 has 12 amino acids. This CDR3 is CASSLDRQTQYF. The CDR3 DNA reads TGTGCCAGCAGCTTAGATCGACAGACCCAGTACTTC.

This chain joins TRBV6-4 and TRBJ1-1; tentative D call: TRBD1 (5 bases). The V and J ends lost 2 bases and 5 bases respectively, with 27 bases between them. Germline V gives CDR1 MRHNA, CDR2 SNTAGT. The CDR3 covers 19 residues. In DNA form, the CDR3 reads TGTGCCAGCAGTGACCCTGTCGGTCCAGGGCGAGGGTCAGGAACTGAAGCTTTCTTT. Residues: CASSDPVGPGRGSGTEAFF.

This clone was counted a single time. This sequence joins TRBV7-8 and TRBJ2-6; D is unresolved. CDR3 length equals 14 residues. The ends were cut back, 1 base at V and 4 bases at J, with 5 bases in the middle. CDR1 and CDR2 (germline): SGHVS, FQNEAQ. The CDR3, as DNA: TGTGCCAGCAGCTTAGGTTCCGGGGCCAACGTCCTGACTTTC. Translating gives CASSLGSGANVLTF.

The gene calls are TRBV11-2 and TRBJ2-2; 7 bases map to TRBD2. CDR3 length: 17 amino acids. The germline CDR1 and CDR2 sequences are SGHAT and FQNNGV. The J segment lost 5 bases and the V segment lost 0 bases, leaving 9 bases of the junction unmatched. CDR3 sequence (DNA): TGTGCCAGCAGCTTAGATCTTATAAGGGGAGGGACCGGGGAGCTGTTTTTT. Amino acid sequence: CASSLDLIRGGTGELFF.

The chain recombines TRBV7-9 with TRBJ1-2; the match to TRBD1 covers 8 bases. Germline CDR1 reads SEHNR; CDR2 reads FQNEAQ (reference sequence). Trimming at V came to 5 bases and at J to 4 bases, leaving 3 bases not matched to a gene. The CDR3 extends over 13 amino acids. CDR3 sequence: CASSPQGAYGYTF. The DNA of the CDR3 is TGTGCCAGCAGCCCTCAGGGGGCCTATGGCTACACCTTC.

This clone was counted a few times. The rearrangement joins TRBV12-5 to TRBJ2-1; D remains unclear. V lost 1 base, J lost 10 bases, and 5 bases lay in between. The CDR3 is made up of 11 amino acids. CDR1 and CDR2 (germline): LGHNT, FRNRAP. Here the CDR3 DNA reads TGTGCTAGTGGTTTGGAGAACGAGCAGTTCTTC. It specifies CASGLENEQFF.

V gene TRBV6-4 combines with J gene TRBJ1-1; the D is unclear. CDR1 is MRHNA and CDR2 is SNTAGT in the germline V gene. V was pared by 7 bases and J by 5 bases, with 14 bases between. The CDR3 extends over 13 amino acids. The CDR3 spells CASKKEPGTEAFF. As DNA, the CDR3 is TGTGCCAGCAAAAAGGAGCCGGGGACTGAAGCTTTCTTT.

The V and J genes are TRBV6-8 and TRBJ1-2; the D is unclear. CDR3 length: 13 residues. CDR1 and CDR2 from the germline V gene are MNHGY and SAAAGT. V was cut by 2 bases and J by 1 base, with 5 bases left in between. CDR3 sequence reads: CASSYRDNYGYTF. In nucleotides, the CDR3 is TGTGCCAGCAGTTACAGGGATAACTATGGCTACACCTTC.

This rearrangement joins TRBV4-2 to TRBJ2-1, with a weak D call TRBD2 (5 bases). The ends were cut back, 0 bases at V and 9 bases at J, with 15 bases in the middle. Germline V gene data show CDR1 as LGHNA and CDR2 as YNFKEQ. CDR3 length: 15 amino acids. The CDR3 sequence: CASSQDRGLRGEQFF. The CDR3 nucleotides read TGTGCCAGCAGCCAAGATAGAGGGCTTAGAGGTGAGCAGTTCTTC.

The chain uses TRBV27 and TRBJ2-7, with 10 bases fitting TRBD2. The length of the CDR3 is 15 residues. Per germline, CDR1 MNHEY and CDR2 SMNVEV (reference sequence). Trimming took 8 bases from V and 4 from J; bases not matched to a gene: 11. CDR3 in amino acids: CASSNPGLAFYEQYF. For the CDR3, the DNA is TGTGCCAGCTCAAACCCGGGACTAGCGTTTTACGAGCAGTACTTC.

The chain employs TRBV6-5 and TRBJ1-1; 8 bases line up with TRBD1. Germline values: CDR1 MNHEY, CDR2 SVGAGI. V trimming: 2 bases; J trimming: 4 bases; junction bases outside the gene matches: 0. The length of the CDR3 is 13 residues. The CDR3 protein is CASSYGTGTEAFF. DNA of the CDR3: TGTGCCAGCAGTTACGGGACAGGCACTGAAGCTTTCTTT.

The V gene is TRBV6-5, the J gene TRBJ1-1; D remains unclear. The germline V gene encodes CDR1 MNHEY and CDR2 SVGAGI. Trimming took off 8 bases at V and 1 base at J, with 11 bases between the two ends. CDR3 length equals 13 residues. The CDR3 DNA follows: TGTGCCAGCTTTTCAGGAGAGAACACTGAAGCTTTCTTT. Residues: CASFSGENTEAFF.

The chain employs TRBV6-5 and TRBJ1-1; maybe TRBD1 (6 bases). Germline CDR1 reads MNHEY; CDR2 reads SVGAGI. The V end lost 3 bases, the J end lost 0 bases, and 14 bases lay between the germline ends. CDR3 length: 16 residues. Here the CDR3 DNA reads TGTGCCAGCAGTTATAACCCCCGGGGGCTGAACACTGAAGCTTTCTTT. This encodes CASSYNPRGLNTEAFF.

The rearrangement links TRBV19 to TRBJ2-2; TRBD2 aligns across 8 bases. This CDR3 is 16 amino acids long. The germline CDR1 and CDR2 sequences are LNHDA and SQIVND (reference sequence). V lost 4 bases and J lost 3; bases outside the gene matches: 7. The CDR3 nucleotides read TGTGCCAGTAGTACCGAACTAGCGGCTTACACCGGGGAGCTGTTTTTT. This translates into CASSTELAAYTGELFF.

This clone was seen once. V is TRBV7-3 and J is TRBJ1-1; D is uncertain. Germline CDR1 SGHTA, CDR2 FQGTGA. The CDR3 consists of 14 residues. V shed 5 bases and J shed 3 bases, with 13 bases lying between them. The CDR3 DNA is TGTGCCAGCAGCCCGGCCGCTGGGGACACTGAAGCTTTCTTT. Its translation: CASSPAAGDTEAFF.

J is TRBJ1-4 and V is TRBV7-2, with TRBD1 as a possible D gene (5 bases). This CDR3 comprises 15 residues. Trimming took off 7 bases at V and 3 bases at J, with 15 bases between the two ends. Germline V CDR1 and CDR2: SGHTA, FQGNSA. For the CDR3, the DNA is TGTGCCAGCATCGGAGGGGATTTGTCTAATGAAAAACTGTTTTTT. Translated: CASIGGDLSNEKLFF.

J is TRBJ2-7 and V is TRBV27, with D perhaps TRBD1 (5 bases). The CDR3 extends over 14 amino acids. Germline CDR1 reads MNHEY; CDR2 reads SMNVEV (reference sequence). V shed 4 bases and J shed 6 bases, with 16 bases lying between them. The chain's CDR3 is CASSSLSGPSEQYF. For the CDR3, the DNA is TGTGCCAGCAGTTCCCTGTCAGGGCCATCCGAGCAGTACTTC.

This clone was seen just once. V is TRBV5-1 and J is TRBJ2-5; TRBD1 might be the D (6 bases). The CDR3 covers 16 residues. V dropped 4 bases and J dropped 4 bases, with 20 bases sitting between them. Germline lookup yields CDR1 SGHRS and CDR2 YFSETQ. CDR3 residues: CASSPYRAVGGETQYF. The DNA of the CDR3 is TGCGCCAGCAGCCCATACAGGGCTGTTGGTGGAGAGACCCAGTACTTC. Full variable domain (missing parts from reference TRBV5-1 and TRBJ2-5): KAGVTQTPRYLIKTRGQQVTLSCSPISGHRSVSWYQQTPGQGLQFLFEYFSETQRNKGNFPGRFSGRQFSNSRSEMNVSTLELGDSALYLCASSPYRAVGGETQYFGPGTRLLVL.

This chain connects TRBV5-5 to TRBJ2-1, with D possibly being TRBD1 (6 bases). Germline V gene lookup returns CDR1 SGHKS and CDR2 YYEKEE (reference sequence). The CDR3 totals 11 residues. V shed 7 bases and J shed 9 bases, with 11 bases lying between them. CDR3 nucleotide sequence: TGTGCCAGCTGCGGACAGTTTGAGCAGTTCTTC. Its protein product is CASCGQFEQFF. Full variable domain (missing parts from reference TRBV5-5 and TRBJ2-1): DAGVTQSPTHLIKTRGQQVTLRCSPISGHKSVSWYQQVLGQGPQFIFQYYEKEERGRGNFPDRFSARQFPNYSSELNVNALLLGDSALYLCASCGQFEQFFGPGTRLTVL.

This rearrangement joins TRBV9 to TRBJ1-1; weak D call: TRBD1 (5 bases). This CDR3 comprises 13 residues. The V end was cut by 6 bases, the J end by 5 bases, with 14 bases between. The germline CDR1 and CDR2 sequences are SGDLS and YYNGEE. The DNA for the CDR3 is TGTGCCAGCACTGACCAAAAGGGGACTGAAGCTTTCTTT. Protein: CASTDQKGTEAFF.

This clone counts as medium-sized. The CDR3: CASSDSNSGGDTQYF. Written as DNA, the CDR3 is TGTGCCAGCAGTGACTCGAATAGCGGGGGGGATACGCAGTATTTT. V is TRBV6-4 and J is TRBJ2-3; 10 positions agree with TRBD2. CDR3 length: 15 amino acids. The trim removed 0 bases at V and 6 bases at J, leaving 3 bases unmatched. The V gene's germline CDR1 is MRHNA and CDR2 SNTAGT.

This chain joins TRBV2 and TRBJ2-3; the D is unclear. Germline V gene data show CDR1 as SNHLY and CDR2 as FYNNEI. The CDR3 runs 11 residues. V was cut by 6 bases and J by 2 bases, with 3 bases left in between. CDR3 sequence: CASRHTDTQYF. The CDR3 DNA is TGTGCCAGCAGACACACAGATACGCAGTATTTT. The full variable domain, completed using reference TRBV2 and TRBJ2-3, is EPEVTQTPSHQVTQMGQEVILRCVPISNHLYFYWYRQILGQKVEFLVSFYNNEISEKSEIFDDQFSVERPDGSNFTLKIRSTKLEDSAMYFCASRHTDTQYFGPGTRLTVL.

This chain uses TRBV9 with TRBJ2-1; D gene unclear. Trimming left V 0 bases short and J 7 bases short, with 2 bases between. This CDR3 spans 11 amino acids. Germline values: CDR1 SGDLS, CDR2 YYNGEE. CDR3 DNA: TGTGCCAGCAGCGTAGAAAATGAGCAGTTCTTC. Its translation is CASSVENEQFF.

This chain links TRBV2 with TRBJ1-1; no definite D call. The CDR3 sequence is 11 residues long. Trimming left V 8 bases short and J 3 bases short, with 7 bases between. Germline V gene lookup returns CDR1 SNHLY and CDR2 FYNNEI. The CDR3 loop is CASGDDTEAFF. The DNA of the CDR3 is TGTGCCAGCGGGGATGACACTGAAGCTTTCTTT.

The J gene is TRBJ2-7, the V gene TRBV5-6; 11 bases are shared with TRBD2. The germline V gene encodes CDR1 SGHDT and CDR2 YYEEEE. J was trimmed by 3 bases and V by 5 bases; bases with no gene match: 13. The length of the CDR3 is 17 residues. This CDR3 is CASSLPLLAGEGYEQYF. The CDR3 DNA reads TGTGCCAGCAGTTTGCCACTACTAGCGGGAGAAGGCTACGAGCAGTACTTC.

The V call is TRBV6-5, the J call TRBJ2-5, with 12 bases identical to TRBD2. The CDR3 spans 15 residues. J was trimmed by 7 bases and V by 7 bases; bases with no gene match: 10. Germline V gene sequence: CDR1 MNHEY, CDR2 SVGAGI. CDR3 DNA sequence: TGTGCCAGCACCCTGACTAGCGGGGGCGGGGGGACCCAGTACTTC. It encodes CASTLTSGGGGTQYF.

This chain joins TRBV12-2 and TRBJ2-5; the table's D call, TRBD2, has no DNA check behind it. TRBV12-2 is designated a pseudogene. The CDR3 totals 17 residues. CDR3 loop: CASRFCLGASYVETQYF. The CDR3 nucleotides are TGTGCAAGTCGCTTCTGCCTAGGAGCGAGTTATGTGGAGACCCAGTACTTC.

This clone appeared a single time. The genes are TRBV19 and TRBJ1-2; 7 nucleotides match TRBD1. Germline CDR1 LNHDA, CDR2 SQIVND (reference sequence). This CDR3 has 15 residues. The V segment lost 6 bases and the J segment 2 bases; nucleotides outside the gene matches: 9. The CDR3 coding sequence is TGTGCCAGTAGGACAGGGATCTTTTACAACTATGGCTACACCTTC. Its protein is CASRTGIFYNYGYTF.